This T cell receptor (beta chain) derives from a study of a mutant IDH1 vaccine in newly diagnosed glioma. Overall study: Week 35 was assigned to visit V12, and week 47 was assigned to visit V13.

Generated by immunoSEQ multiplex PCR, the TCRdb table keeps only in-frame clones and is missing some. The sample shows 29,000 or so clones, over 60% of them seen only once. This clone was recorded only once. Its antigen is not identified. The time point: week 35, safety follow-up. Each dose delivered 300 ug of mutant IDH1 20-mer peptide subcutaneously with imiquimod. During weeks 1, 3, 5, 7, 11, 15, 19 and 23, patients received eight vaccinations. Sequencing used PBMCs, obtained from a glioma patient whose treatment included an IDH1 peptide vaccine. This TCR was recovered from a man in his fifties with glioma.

Written as DNA, the CDR3 is TGTGCCAGCAGCCAAGTGCACGGGTTCACCATATATTTT. Translating it yields CASSQVHGFTIYF. This chain connects TRBV14 to TRBJ1-3; D unclear. V was trimmed by 1 base and J by 9 bases, leaving 10 bases between them. This CDR3 is built from 13 residues. CDR1 and CDR2 (germline): SGHDN, FVKESK.